This T cell receptor (beta chain) comes out of a study of blood T cells in healthy people across ages. The second PCR ran about 6 to 11 cycles with a sample-barcoded 5' primer and J-beta primers. A single record per CDR3 protein comes from TCRdb applying MiXCR to the 5' RACE reads. This sample has some 940,000 distinct CDR3 sequences, with under 35% found just once. Study-level results: Estimates of total diversity, which came from one million sequenced T cells, were considered to be underestimates. There were more naive CD4+ cells and higher diversity in long-lived donors than in aged donors.

This CDR3 region has 15 residues. Germline CDR1 is SGHTA and CDR2 is FQGNSA. V shed 1 base and J 3 bases; nucleotides not matched to a gene: 5. Of note for this clonotype: Its antigen is as yet unknown.

This sample also appeared in a second study, on T cells of mothers and their children. This second report adds: A few healthy Caucasian mothers, along with their six children, served as the donors. T cell clones that were persistent and microchimeric went undetected.

V gene TRBV7-2 combines with J gene TRBJ2-7; 8 bases are shared with TRBD2. Sample: blood. The sequence came from a woman aged 40 to 50 in good health. The CDR3 reads CASSLVVAGNYEQYF. CDR3 nucleotide sequence: TGTGCCAGCAGCTTAGTGGTAGCGGGAAACTACGAGCAGTACTTC.